This T cell receptor (beta chain) originates from a study of spatial heterogeneity in lung cancer. Study observations and caveats: In tumors, expanded intratumoral alpha and beta TCR counts tracked mutation counts.

Germline V gene data show CDR1 as MDHEN and CDR2 as SYDVKM. The CDR3 has 14 amino acids. V was cut by 3 bases and J by 4 bases, with 12 bases left in between. A few counts support this clonotype. The antigen remains undetermined. Each CDR3 protein gets one entry after TCRdb re-called the 5' RACE reads with MiXCR. The sample consists of fewer than 9,000 distinct CDR3 sequences, around 18% of them appearing once. Time point of the sample: sample taken at primary tumor resection. The sequencing used lung tumor tissue, collected at surgery. V and J are TRBV28 and TRBJ1-1; D is unresolved. The receptor comes from a female donor with early-stage non-small cell lung cancer. The CDR3 loop reads CASSLATEFTEAFF. The CDR3 DNA is TGTGCCAGCAGTTTGGCGACTGAGTTCACTGAAGCTTTCTTT.